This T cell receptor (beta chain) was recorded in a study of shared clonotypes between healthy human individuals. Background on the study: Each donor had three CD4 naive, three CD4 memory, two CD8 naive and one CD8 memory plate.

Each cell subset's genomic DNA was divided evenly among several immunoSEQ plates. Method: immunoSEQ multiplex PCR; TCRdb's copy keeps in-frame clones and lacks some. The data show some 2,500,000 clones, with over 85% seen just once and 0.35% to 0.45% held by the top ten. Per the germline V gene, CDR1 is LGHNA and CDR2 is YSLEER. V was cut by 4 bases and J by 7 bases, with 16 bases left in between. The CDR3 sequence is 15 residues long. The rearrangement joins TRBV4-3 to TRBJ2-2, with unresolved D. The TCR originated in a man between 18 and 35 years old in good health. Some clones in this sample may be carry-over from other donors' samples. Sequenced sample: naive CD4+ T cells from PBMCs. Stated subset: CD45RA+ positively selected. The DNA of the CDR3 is TGCGCCAGCAGCCTCGGCCGGCTCCGCGGCGGGGAGCTGTTTTTT. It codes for CASSLGRLRGGELFF.